Presented here are 6 T cell receptor beta chains from one specimen sequenced in a study of blood T cell repertoires in COVID-19. Produced via immunoSEQ multiplex PCR; TCRdb's table is partial and in-frame only. The sample consists of about 330,000 clones, over 75% of them appearing once. The sequenced sample consisted of peripheral blood. The receptors were gathered from a woman in her 50s with active or convalescent COVID-19.

This clone has at least ten counts. The sample carries other DNA sequences with the same CDR3. This chain uses TRBV4-1 with TRBJ1-3; no firm D call. The CDR3 totals 15 residues. With 0 bases removed from V and 1 base from J, the gap between germline ends came to 7 bases. In germline, CDR1 is MGHRA, CDR2 YSYEKL. The CDR3 sequence: CASSQDERSGNTIYF. DNA for the CDR3: TGCGCCAGCAGCCAAGATGAGAGGTCTGGAAACACCATATATTTT.

As to this clone: The same CDR3 is also encoded by other DNA sequences in this sample. The chain uses TRBV5-1 and TRBJ1-5; 7 bases line up with TRBD1. This CDR3 has 14 residues. Germline CDR1 is SGHRS and CDR2 is YFSETQ. The ends lost 4 bases at V and 2 bases at J; junction bases unmatched: 3. CDR3 region: CASSVGTGNQPQHF. The CDR3 DNA follows: TGCGCCAGCAGCGTAGGGACAGGCAATCAGCCCCAGCATTTT.

V and J are TRBV6-1 and TRBJ2-7, with a tentative D call TRBD1 (5 bases). V shed 2 bases and J shed 0 bases, with 8 bases lying between them. CDR1 and CDR2 from the germline V gene are MNHNS and SASEGT. The length of the CDR3 is 14 residues. This CDR3 is CASSEIQGSYEQYF. Here the CDR3 DNA reads TGTGCCAGCAGTGAAATCCAGGGCTCCTACGAGCAGTACTTC.

The chain is built from TRBV30 and TRBJ2-3; 14 nucleotides agree with TRBD2. J lost 5 bases, V lost 0 bases, and 1 base had no gene match. CDR1 and CDR2 (germline): GTSNPN, SVGIG (reference sequence). The CDR3 runs to 15 residues. Here the CDR3 reads CAWSVGLAGGDTQYF. The DNA for the CDR3 is TGTGCCTGGAGTGTAGGACTAGCGGGGGGAGATACGCAGTATTTT.

The chain has TRBV7-9 and TRBJ1-1; 8 nucleotides align to TRBD1. CDR1 SEHNR and CDR2 FQNEAQ come from the germline V gene (reference sequence). After removal of 0 bases from V and 4 bases from J, the junction contained 7 bases not matched to a gene. The CDR3 totals 16 residues. CDR3 region: CASSLARGLEGTEAFF. The CDR3 DNA is TGTGCCAGCAGCTTAGCCAGGGGGCTTGAAGGCACTGAAGCTTTCTTT.

This clone appeared once. The chain links TRBV6-2 or TRBV6-3 to TRBJ1-1; perhaps TRBD1 as D (5 bases). The CDR3 consists of 13 residues. V lost 4 bases and J 6 bases, leaving 12 bases between the germline ends. Germline V gene data show CDR1 as MNHEY and CDR2 as SVGEGT. Here the CDR3 reads CASSFQGLAEAFF. CDR3 in DNA: TGTGCCAGCAGTTTTCAGGGATTGGCTGAAGCTTTCTTT.